This T cell receptor beta chain was profiled in a study of cytomegalovirus exposure and HLA in healthy donors. Points from the study as a whole: One variant, a missense change in DCLRE1C, was linked in a later analysis to TCR beta V- and J-gene trimming. Per a prior analysis, the majority of TCR beta V segments were productive roughly 87% or roughly 30% of the time.

The primer mix had 60 Vbeta and 13 Jbeta primers. Libraries were prepared by immunoSEQ multiplex PCR; TCRdb keeps only in-frame clonotypes and omits some of them. The repertoire holds 150,000 to 200,000 clones, with about 85% as singletons. V lost 1 base and J lost 3, with 6 bases in between. Looked up from germline, CDR1 is SEHNR and CDR2 is FQNEAQ (reference sequence). This CDR3 is built from 13 residues. All donors participated as healthy donors of bone marrow. Of note for this clone: The target antigen is unknown.

The sequenced sample consisted of PBMCs. V gene TRBV7-9 combines with J gene TRBJ2-5; the D is unclear. The clonotype originates from a woman in her 50s in good health and CMV-seronegative. The CDR3 reads CASSLEQKETQYF. CDR3 DNA sequence: TGTGCCAGCAGCTTAGAACAGAAAGAGACCCAGTACTTC.